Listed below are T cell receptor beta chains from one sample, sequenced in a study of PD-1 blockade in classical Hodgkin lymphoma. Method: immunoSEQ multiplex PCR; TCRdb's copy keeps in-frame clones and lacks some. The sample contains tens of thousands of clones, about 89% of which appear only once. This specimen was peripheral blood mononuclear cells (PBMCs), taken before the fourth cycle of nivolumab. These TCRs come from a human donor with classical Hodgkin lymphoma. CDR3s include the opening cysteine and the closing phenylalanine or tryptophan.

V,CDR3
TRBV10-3,CAISEFWGGNSRGGYTF
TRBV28,CASSFRMNTEAFF
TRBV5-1,CASSFAGEKLFF
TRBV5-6,CASSMGSGQPQHF
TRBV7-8,CASSITRAGNQPQHF
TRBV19,CASSIGTTNTGELFF
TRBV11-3,CASSLGTENTEAFF
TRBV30,CAWIKGPVEDGYTF
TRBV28,CASSSGQNNEQFF
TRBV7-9,CASSLTGPDYNEQFF
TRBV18,CASSPGQPTNPTNEKLFF